This is a list of T cell receptor beta chains from one sample in a study of blood T cell repertoires in COVID-19. Clones were sequenced by immunoSEQ multiplex PCR, and TCRdb holds only the in-frame ones, with some missing. The sample contains roughly 320,000 clones, 75% to 90% of which appear only once. Sequencing was performed on peripheral blood. Receptor source: a woman in her forties or fifties with COVID-19, enrolled during active disease. The CDR3 runs from the conserved cysteine through the conserved F or W. D genes are given only for firm matches. A row's size may be missing; if present it is once, few, many or a size class.

D: TRBD1
J: TRBJ1-1
V: TRBV6-6
length: 18
size: once
DNA: TGTGCCAGCAGTCATCGGGGAGGGCCAGGGGGCTTGAACACTGAAGCTTTCTTT
CDR3: CASSHRGGPGGLNTEAFF

D: TRBD1
J: TRBJ2-7
V: TRBV27
length: 15
size: -
DNA: TGTGCCAGCAGTTTATCGGTGGACAGGGTCTACGAGCAGTACTTC
CDR3: CASSLSVDRVYEQYF

D: TRBD2
J: TRBJ2-1
V: TRBV9
length: 16
size: -
DNA: TGTGCCAGCAGCGTAGGATCTAGCGGGGGTTACAATGAGCAGTTCTTC
CDR3: CASSVGSSGGYNEQFF

D: TRBD1
J: TRBJ2-3
V: TRBV27
length: 16
size: -
DNA: TGTGCCAGCAGTTCTTCCCTAGGGGGCCCCACAGATACGCAGTATTTT
CDR3: CASSSSLGGPTDTQYF

D: TRBD1
J: TRBJ1-4
V: TRBV7-2
length: 15
size: once
DNA: TGTGCCAGCAGCTTAGAGCCGGGACAGAGCGAAAAACTGTTTTTT
CDR3: CASSLEPGQSEKLFF

D: -
J: TRBJ1-3
V: TRBV5-1
length: 14
size: -
DNA: TGCGCCAGCAGCCCGGACAACTCTGGAAACACCATATATTTT
CDR3: CASSPDNSGNTIYF

D: -
J: TRBJ1-3
V: TRBV12-5
length: 16
size: -
DNA: TGTGCTAGTGGTTTGGTACTATCAGGGACTGGAAACACCATATATTTT
CDR3: CASGLVLSGTGNTIYF

D: TRBD1
J: TRBJ1-4
V: TRBV11-3
length: 16
size: -
DNA: TGTGCCAGCCGATTGGACAGGGGGTCGGGTAATGAAAAACTGTTTTTT
CDR3: CASRLDRGSGNEKLFF

D: TRBD1
J: TRBJ1-2
V: TRBV10-3
length: 13
size: once
DNA: TGTGCCATCAGTGCCGGGACAGGCTATGGCTACACCTTC
CDR3: CAISAGTGYGYTF

D: TRBD2
J: TRBJ2-2
V: TRBV7-9
length: 17
size: once
DNA: TGTGCCAGCAGCTTAGGGACTAGCGGGTTGAACACCGGGGAGCTGTTTTTT
CDR3: CASSLGTSGLNTGELFF

D: -
J: TRBJ2-7
V: TRBV5-1
length: 14
size: few
DNA: TGCGCCAGCAGCTCACTCGGGAGTAGCTACGAGCAGTACTTC
CDR3: CASSSLGSSYEQYF

D: -
J: TRBJ2-5
V: TRBV18
length: 12
size: -
DNA: TGTGCCAGCTCACTATCCCAAGAGACCCAGTACTTC
CDR3: CASSLSQETQYF

D: -
J: TRBJ2-3
V: TRBV5-1
length: 14
size: -
DNA: TGCGCCAGCAGCTACCCGGGTGAGATGGATACGCAGTATTTT
CDR3: CASSYPGEMDTQYF

D: -
J: TRBJ2-5
V: TRBV21-1
length: 14
size: -
DNA: TGTGCCAGCAGTCCAAGACTCGTTAGAGAGACCCAGTACTTC
CDR3: CASSPRLVRETQYF

D: -
J: TRBJ2-5
V: TRBV7-9
length: 15
size: -
DNA: TGTGCCAGCAGCTTAGCAGGACAGTCACAAGAGACCCAGTACTTC
CDR3: CASSLAGQSQETQYF

D: -
J: TRBJ1-3
V: TRBV12-3/TRBV12-4
length: 12
size: few
DNA: TGTGCCACCTCACTTGTTGGAAACACCATATATTTT
CDR3: CATSLVGNTIYF

D: TRBD2
J: TRBJ2-3
V: TRBV27
length: 20
size: -
DNA: TGTGCCAGCACCACCTTTGCTAGCGGGAGGGAGGGGGATCGGGCAGATACGCAGTATTTT
CDR3: CASTTFASGREGDRADTQYF

D: TRBD1
J: TRBJ2-7
V: TRBV15
length: 16
size: once
DNA: TGTGCCACCAGCAGAGATCTGGGACAGGGGGAATACGAGCAGTACTTC
CDR3: CATSRDLGQGEYEQYF

D: TRBD1
J: TRBJ2-7
V: TRBV7-9
length: 14
size: -
DNA: TGTGCCAGCAGCTCCCGGACAGGGGTCTACGAGCAGTACTTC
CDR3: CASSSRTGVYEQYF

D: TRBD1
J: TRBJ1-5
V: TRBV28
length: 15
size: -
DNA: TGTGCCAGCAGTCTCGGCACAGGGGGAACTCAGCCCCAGCATTTT
CDR3: CASSLGTGGTQPQHF